The 15 T cell receptor beta chains below were found in one sample sequenced in a study of shared clonotypes between healthy human individuals. The table came from immunoSEQ multiplex PCR; TCRdb's copy has only in-frame clones and leaves some out. The table includes around 440,000 clones, 60% to 80% detected once. Source material: PBMCs. The receptors originated from a woman between 40 and 55 years old in good health. Some clones in this sample may be carry-over from other donors' samples.

V is TRBV7-8 and J is TRBJ1-4; 8 bases agree with TRBD1. The CDR3 runs 16 residues. Per germline, CDR1 SGHVS and CDR2 FQNEAQ. Trimming took 7 bases from V and 13 from J; bases not matched to a gene: 20. The CDR3 here is CASTSPGQGGSEVLFF. In nucleotides, the CDR3 is TGTGCCAGCACCTCACCCGGACAGGGTGGTAGTGAAGTACTGTTTTTT.

Details on this clone: A much larger clone lies a single base off, so this may be a read error. The chain carries TRBV6-5 and TRBJ1-1; 7 positions match TRBD1. The CDR3 sequence is 12 residues long. With 8 bases clipped from V and 1 base from J, the junction kept 1 base outside the gene matches. Germline CDR1 MNHEY, CDR2 SVGAGI. CDR3 nucleotide sequence: TGTGCCAGCGGGACAGAGAACACTGAAGCTTTCTTT. This translates into CASGTENTEAFF.

The chain uses TRBV19 and TRBJ2-1, with 10 bases fitting TRBD2. The CDR3 extends over 20 amino acids. V dropped 5 bases and J dropped 0; count of bases not matched to a gene: 16. CDR1 is LNHDA, CDR2 SQIVND, per germline (reference sequence). CDR3 protein: CASSFPFLAGGTRSYNEQFF. CDR3 bases: TGTGCCAGTAGTTTCCCGTTCTTAGCGGGAGGCACTCGCTCCTACAATGAGCAGTTCTTC.

The rearrangement uses TRBV19 and TRBJ2-4; 8 bases are shared with TRBD1. The J segment lost 6 bases and the V segment lost 4 bases, leaving 5 bases of the junction unmatched. The CDR3 runs 14 residues. Germline-derived CDR1 and CDR2 are LNHDA and SQIVND (reference sequence). CDR3 nucleotide sequence: TGTGCCAGTAGTAGTGGACAGGGCGCAAACATTCAGTACTTC. Amino acids: CASSSGQGANIQYF. Full variable domain (rest looked up from reference TRBV19 and TRBJ2-4): DGGITQSPKYLFRKEGQNVTLSCEQNLNHDAMYWYRQDPGQGLRLIYYSQIVNDFQKGDIAEGYSVSREKKESFPLTVTSAQKNPTAFYLCASSSGQGANIQYFGAGTRLSVL.

The chain is built from TRBV29-1 and TRBJ2-7; perhaps TRBD1 as D (6 bases). Germline loops: CDR1 SQVTM, CDR2 ANQGSEA. V gave up 6 bases and J gave up 2 bases, with 11 bases separating them. There are 12 residues in the CDR3. CDR3 loop: CSVHEGAYEQYF. Written as DNA, the CDR3 is TGCAGCGTCCACGAGGGGGCCTACGAGCAGTACTTC.

The DNA for the CDR3 is TGTGCCAGCAGCCTACATACGAACACTGAAGCTTTCTTT. Translating it yields CASSLHTNTEAFF. The J gene is TRBJ1-1, the V gene TRBV5-4; D is ambiguous. Germline V CDR1 and CDR2: SGHNT, YYREEE (reference sequence). V was shortened by 4 bases and J by 1 base, with 8 bases between the two germline ends. The CDR3 length is 13 residues.

V usage is TRBV19 and J usage is TRBJ1-1; D ambiguous. Germline CDR1 and CDR2: LNHDA and SQIVND (reference sequence). The CDR3 totals 14 residues. Trimming cost V 7 bases and J 10 bases, with 22 bases left between them. The CDR3 spells CASNSLESKGTAFF. CDR3 DNA: TGTGCCAGTAATTCCCTCGAGTCGAAGGGAACAGCTTTCTTT.

The V and J genes are TRBV7-2 and TRBJ2-7; 8 bases align to TRBD1. Germline-derived CDR1 and CDR2 are SGHTA and FQGNSA. The CDR3 has 14 residues. Trimming removed 1 base from V and 6 bases from J; junction bases left unmatched: 5. CDR3 loop: CASSLGGTGPEQYF. The CDR3 DNA reads TGTGCCAGCAGCTTAGGAGGGACAGGCCCCGAGCAGTACTTC.

The rearrangement joins TRBV19 to TRBJ1-2, with D perhaps TRBD1 (5 bases). The V end was cut by 9 bases, the J end by 4 bases, with 12 bases between. Germline-derived CDR1 and CDR2 are LNHDA and SQIVND (reference sequence). The CDR3 totals 12 residues. CDR3 region: CASRAGGYGYTF. CDR3 coding DNA: TGTGCCAGCCGGGCCGGGGGCTATGGCTACACCTTC.

The J gene is TRBJ2-5, the V gene TRBV2; D is perhaps TRBD1 (5 bases). CDR1 is SNHLY, CDR2 FYNNEI, per germline. This CDR3 region has 14 residues. V was cut by 11 bases and J by 3 bases, with 19 bases left in between. CDR3 DNA: TGTGCCGCTAAAAGCCTGGGGCTAGAAGAGACCCAGTACTTC. Its protein product is CAAKSLGLEETQYF.

The rearrangement links TRBV5-4 to TRBJ1-2; TRBD1 matches 9 bases. Losses at the gene ends were 4 bases for V and 3 bases for J; bases not matched to a gene: 4. Germline V CDR1 and CDR2: SGHNT, YYREEE (reference sequence). The CDR3 length is 14 residues. CDR3 DNA sequence: TGTGCCAGCAGCCCGACAGGGGGGCACTATGGCTACACCTTC. It encodes CASSPTGGHYGYTF.

The chain has TRBV7-8 and TRBJ1-2; D remains ambiguous. This CDR3 region has 15 residues. V was pared by 0 bases and J by 6 bases, with 14 bases between. Germline V CDR1 and CDR2: SGHVS, FQNEAQ. CDR3 nucleotides: TGTGCCAGCAGCTTAGCGCTAGGCCCCTCTGATGGCTACACCTTC. Amino acid sequence: CASSLALGPSDGYTF.

This chain links TRBV2 with TRBJ1-2, with no clear D. Germline V CDR1 and CDR2: SNHLY, FYNNEI. The CDR3 sequence is 12 residues long. Trimming stripped 8 bases from V and 4 bases from J, with 11 bases between. CDR3 residues: CASRQVAYGYTF. The CDR3 coding sequence is TGTGCCAGCCGGCAGGTGGCCTATGGCTACACCTTC.

The sample holds a few counts of this clone. The V call is TRBV28, the J call TRBJ2-7; 11 positions match TRBD1. V shed 7 bases and J 6 bases; nucleotides not matched to a gene: 8. Germline assignment: CDR1 MDHEN and CDR2 SYDVKM. The CDR3 loop spans 14 amino acids. CDR3 sequence (DNA): TGTGCCAGCATTGGACAGGGGGCGCAACTCGAGCAGTACTTC. Amino acids: CASIGQGAQLEQYF. The variable domain in full, with the rest retrieved from reference TRBV28 and TRBJ2-7, is DVKVTQSSRYLVKRTGEKVFLECVQDMDHENMFWYRQDPGLGLRLIYFSYDVKMKEKGDIPEGYSVSREKKERFSLILESASTNQTSMYLCASIGQGAQLEQYFGPGTRLTVT.

The chain couples TRBV7-8 to TRBJ2-7; either TRBD1 or TRBD2 may fit D (5 bases each). V shed 5 bases and J shed 2 bases, with 19 bases lying between them. The CDR3 extends over 16 amino acids. The germline gives CDR1 SGHVS, CDR2 FQNEAQ. The CDR3 DNA sequence: TGTGCCAGCAGCCCTCAAGGGACGAGTGCCCCCTACGAGCAGTACTTC. Amino acids: CASSPQGTSAPYEQYF.